This is a list of T cell receptor beta chains from one sample in a study of blood T cells in healthy people across ages. One entry per CDR3 protein results from TCRdb running MiXCR on the 5' RACE reads. The sample shows 1.5 million to 2 million distinct CDR3 sequences, about 49% of them seen only once. Sequenced: blood. Receptors originate from a woman aged 35 to 49 in good health. Both conserved end residues are part of each CDR3. A D gene is named only where the DNA matches it firmly. Size values are once, few and many counts, or a class for expanded clones, and some rows have none.

j_gene: TRBJ1-2; v_gene: TRBV27; d_gene: .; abundance: few; CDR3aa: CASRGPYYGYTF; CDR3nt: TGTGCCAGCAGAGGTCCTTACTATGGCTACACCTTC
j_gene: TRBJ2-5; v_gene: TRBV6-1; d_gene: .; abundance: .; CDR3aa: CASALKFQETQYF; CDR3nt: TGTGCCAGCGCCTTAAAATTCCAAGAGACCCAGTACTTC
j_gene: TRBJ2-1; v_gene: TRBV27; d_gene: TRBD1; abundance: few; CDR3aa: CASRVDRVYNEQFF; CDR3nt: TGTGCCAGCAGGGTGGACAGGGTCTACAATGAGCAGTTCTTC
j_gene: TRBJ2-3; v_gene: TRBV12-3/TRBV12-4; d_gene: .; abundance: .; CDR3aa: CASSFSHSTDTQYF; CDR3nt: TGTGCCAGCAGTTTCTCACATTCCACAGATACGCAGTATTTT
j_gene: TRBJ2-7; v_gene: TRBV29-1; d_gene: .; abundance: .; CDR3aa: CSVLDFLAYEQYF; CDR3nt: TGCAGCGTTTTGGACTTTCTCGCCTACGAGCAGTACTTC
j_gene: TRBJ2-7; v_gene: TRBV7-2; d_gene: .; abundance: .; CDR3aa: CASGLSPGSSYEQYF; CDR3nt: TGTGCCAGCGGCTTATCTCCAGGGTCCTCCTACGAGCAGTACTTC
j_gene: TRBJ2-3; v_gene: TRBV4-1; d_gene: .; abundance: .; CDR3aa: CASSQDPTLTDTQYF; CDR3nt: TGCGCCAGCAGCCAAGACCCCACTCTCACAGATACGCAGTATTTT
j_gene: TRBJ2-6; v_gene: TRBV7-8; d_gene: TRBD1; abundance: few; CDR3aa: CASSLGGQGAAGANVLTF; CDR3nt: TGTGCCAGCAGCTTAGGAGGACAGGGGGCAGCTGGGGCCAACGTCCTGACTTTC
j_gene: TRBJ2-1; v_gene: TRBV4-3; d_gene: .; abundance: .; CDR3aa: CASSPLNAPLGYNEQFF; CDR3nt: TGCGCCAGCAGCCCACTTAACGCCCCCTTAGGCTACAATGAGCAGTTCTTC
j_gene: TRBJ2-3; v_gene: TRBV20-1; d_gene: .; abundance: .; CDR3aa: CSARAYRAPSTDTQYF; CDR3nt: TGCAGTGCTAGAGCCTACAGGGCCCCTAGCACAGATACGCAGTATTTT
j_gene: TRBJ2-3; v_gene: TRBV29-1; d_gene: TRBD2; abundance: .; CDR3aa: CSVERAGLTDTQYF; CDR3nt: TGCAGCGTTGAACGAGCGGGACTCACAGATACGCAGTATTTT
j_gene: TRBJ1-1; v_gene: TRBV7-8; d_gene: .; abundance: .; CDR3aa: CASSRVSDSTEAFF; CDR3nt: TGTGCCAGCTCCCGGGTTTCGGATTCCACTGAAGCTTTCTTT
j_gene: TRBJ2-5; v_gene: TRBV5-1; d_gene: .; abundance: few; CDR3aa: CASSSPQRVQVEYF; CDR3nt: TGCGCCAGCAGCTCCCCTCAGCGGGTACAGGTTGAGTACTTC
j_gene: TRBJ2-1; v_gene: TRBV5-4; d_gene: TRBD1; abundance: .; CDR3aa: CASSGTGAPYNEQFF; CDR3nt: TGTGCCAGCAGCGGCACAGGGGCCCCCTACAATGAGCAGTTCTTC
j_gene: TRBJ1-2; v_gene: TRBV6-5; d_gene: TRBD1; abundance: .; CDR3aa: CASRKPGQGRHGYTF; CDR3nt: TGTGCCAGCAGGAAACCGGGACAGGGACGCCATGGCTACACCTTC
j_gene: TRBJ1-4; v_gene: TRBV28; d_gene: .; abundance: .; CDR3aa: CASTGDGSNEKLFF; CDR3nt: TGTGCCAGCACCGGGGACGGGTCTAATGAAAAACTGTTTTTT
j_gene: TRBJ1-1; v_gene: TRBV5-1; d_gene: .; abundance: .; CDR3aa: CASYSRGGEAFF; CDR3nt: TGCGCCAGCTACAGTCGGGGGGGTGAAGCTTTCTTT
j_gene: TRBJ2-4; v_gene: TRBV12-3/TRBV12-4; d_gene: .; abundance: .; CDR3aa: CASSPLGDIQYF; CDR3nt: TGTGCCAGCAGTCCTCTCGGGGACATTCAGTACTTC
j_gene: TRBJ2-5; v_gene: TRBV20-1; d_gene: .; abundance: .; CDR3aa: CSARANTGRQYF; CDR3nt: TGCAGTGCTAGAGCTAACACAGGGAGGCAGTACTTC
j_gene: TRBJ2-5; v_gene: TRBV18; d_gene: .; abundance: .; CDR3aa: CASSLNPGQWKETQYF; CDR3nt: TGTGCCAGCTCACTAAACCCGGGACAATGGAAAGAGACCCAGTACTTC
j_gene: TRBJ1-2; v_gene: TRBV3-1; d_gene: .; abundance: once; CDR3aa: CASSQDLSQGTNYGFTF; CDR3nt: TGTGCCAGCAGCCAAGACTTAAGTCAGGGGACAAACTATGGCTTCACCTTC
j_gene: TRBJ2-3; v_gene: TRBV7-2; d_gene: .; abundance: few; CDR3aa: CASSLPAGPDTQYF; CDR3nt: TGTGCCAGCAGCTTACCGGCAGGCCCAGATACGCAGTATTTT
j_gene: TRBJ2-3; v_gene: TRBV29-1; d_gene: .; abundance: .; CDR3aa: CSTKGRTDTQYF; CDR3nt: TGCAGCACAAAAGGCAGGACAGATACGCAGTATTTT
j_gene: TRBJ2-1; v_gene: TRBV29-1; d_gene: TRBD2; abundance: few; CDR3aa: CSVFGGSGNEQFF; CDR3nt: TGCAGCGTTTTCGGGGGGTCTGGGAATGAGCAGTTCTTC
j_gene: TRBJ1-1; v_gene: TRBV28; d_gene: .; abundance: .; CDR3aa: CASSPPKGSNTEAFF; CDR3nt: TGTGCCAGCAGCCCCCCGAAGGGATCGAACACTGAAGCTTTCTTT
j_gene: TRBJ2-7; v_gene: TRBV4-3; d_gene: .; abundance: few; CDR3aa: CASSQDFRDWTYEQYF; CDR3nt: TGCGCCAGCAGCCAAGATTTCAGGGACTGGACCTACGAGCAGTACTTC
j_gene: TRBJ2-3; v_gene: TRBV7-3; d_gene: .; abundance: .; CDR3aa: CASSQLPNTDTQYF; CDR3nt: TGTGCCAGCAGCCAGCTCCCAAACACAGATACGCAGTATTTT
j_gene: TRBJ2-6; v_gene: TRBV5-1; d_gene: TRBD1; abundance: .; CDR3aa: CASSPGDRVGANVLTF; CDR3nt: TGCGCCAGCAGCCCCGGGGACAGGGTGGGGGCCAACGTCCTGACTTTC
j_gene: TRBJ1-6; v_gene: TRBV27; d_gene: .; abundance: few; CDR3aa: CASSPHDSYNSPLHF; CDR3nt: TGTGCCAGCAGTCCCCACGACAGTTATAATTCACCCCTCCACTTT
j_gene: TRBJ2-7; v_gene: TRBV28; d_gene: TRBD1; abundance: .; CDR3aa: CASSSLVTGTGFSGNEQYF; CDR3nt: TGTGCCAGCAGTTCCCTTGTGACCGGGACAGGGTTTTCAGGAAATGAGCAGTACTTC
j_gene: TRBJ1-2; v_gene: TRBV4-3; d_gene: .; abundance: few; CDR3aa: CASSRTLVGGINYGYTF; CDR3nt: TGCGCCAGCAGCCGAACCCTGGTAGGGGGGATCAACTATGGCTACACCTTC
j_gene: TRBJ2-1; v_gene: TRBV6-2/TRBV6-3; d_gene: .; abundance: .; CDR3aa: CASSRMGGSYNEQFF; CDR3nt: TGTGCCAGCAGTCGAATGGGAGGCTCCTACAATGAGCAGTTCTTC
j_gene: TRBJ2-1; v_gene: TRBV29-1; d_gene: TRBD1; abundance: few; CDR3aa: CSVEGQASYNEQFF; CDR3nt: TGCAGCGTTGAGGGACAGGCCTCCTACAATGAGCAGTTCTTC
j_gene: TRBJ2-5; v_gene: TRBV7-9; d_gene: .; abundance: .; CDR3aa: CASSDRGAVQETQYF; CDR3nt: TGTGCCAGCAGCGACCGGGGGGCGGTTCAAGAGACCCAGTACTTC
j_gene: TRBJ2-3; v_gene: TRBV29-1; d_gene: .; abundance: .; CDR3aa: CSASVEGGLADTQYF; CDR3nt: TGCAGCGCTTCGGTAGAGGGGGGACTTGCAGATACGCAGTATTTT
j_gene: TRBJ2-1; v_gene: TRBV7-2; d_gene: .; abundance: .; CDR3aa: CASSLILGSPNAEQFF; CDR3nt: TGTGCCAGCAGCTTAATTTTGGGATCTCCCAATGCTGAGCAGTTCTTC
j_gene: TRBJ2-1; v_gene: TRBV7-2; d_gene: .; abundance: few; CDR3aa: CASSVPTENEQFF; CDR3nt: TGTGCCAGCAGCGTACCCACAGAGAATGAGCAGTTCTTC
j_gene: TRBJ1-5; v_gene: TRBV9; d_gene: .; abundance: .; CDR3aa: CASTTHTPYTISNQPQHF; CDR3nt: TGTGCCAGCACCACACACACCCCCTATACAATTAGCAATCAGCCCCAGCATTTT
j_gene: TRBJ2-5; v_gene: TRBV27; d_gene: TRBD2; abundance: few; CDR3aa: CASKTSGAQETQYF; CDR3nt: TGTGCCAGCAAGACTAGCGGGGCGCAAGAGACCCAGTACTTC
j_gene: TRBJ2-1; v_gene: TRBV5-1; d_gene: TRBD1; abundance: .; CDR3aa: CASSYTTGQVYNEQFF; CDR3nt: TGCGCCAGCAGCTACACAACGGGACAGGTTTACAATGAGCAGTTCTTC
j_gene: TRBJ2-7; v_gene: TRBV20-1; d_gene: .; abundance: .; CDR3aa: CSAPRTGQGEQYF; CDR3nt: TGCAGTGCTCCCCGAACAGGGCAAGGCGAGCAGTACTTC
j_gene: TRBJ2-5; v_gene: TRBV9; d_gene: .; abundance: few; CDR3aa: CASSPWTGGSETQYF; CDR3nt: TGTGCCAGCAGCCCTTGGACGGGGGGCTCTGAGACCCAGTACTTC
j_gene: TRBJ2-1; v_gene: TRBV20-1; d_gene: .; abundance: .; CDR3aa: CSANSAVGENEQFF; CDR3nt: TGCAGTGCTAATTCAGCGGTAGGGGAAAATGAGCAGTTCTTC
j_gene: TRBJ2-5; v_gene: TRBV20-1; d_gene: TRBD2; abundance: .; CDR3aa: CSARDGLAGGRGKTQYF; CDR3nt: TGCAGTGCCCGCGACGGACTAGCGGGGGGGCGTGGAAAGACCCAGTACTTC
j_gene: TRBJ2-1; v_gene: TRBV20-1; d_gene: TRBD1; abundance: .; CDR3aa: CSARLRGTGVDNEQFF; CDR3nt: TGCAGTGCTAGACTTCGTGGGACAGGGGTTGACAATGAGCAGTTCTTC
j_gene: TRBJ1-4; v_gene: TRBV15; d_gene: TRBD1; abundance: .; CDR3aa: CATSKELQGNEKLFF; CDR3nt: TGTGCCACCAGCAAAGAATTACAGGGGAATGAAAAACTGTTTTTT
j_gene: TRBJ2-7; v_gene: TRBV15; d_gene: TRBD2; abundance: once; CDR3aa: CATSRDSGGEQYF; CDR3nt: TGTGCCACCAGCAGAGATAGCGGGGGCGAGCAGTACTTC
j_gene: TRBJ1-2; v_gene: TRBV4-3; d_gene: .; abundance: few; CDR3aa: CASSQSPGVVYGYTF; CDR3nt: TGCGCCAGCAGCCAATCCCCAGGTGTCGTCTATGGCTACACCTTC
j_gene: TRBJ1-4; v_gene: TRBV5-5; d_gene: .; abundance: .; CDR3aa: CASSLYQANEKLFF; CDR3nt: TGTGCCAGCAGCTTGTACCAGGCTAATGAAAAACTGTTTTTT
j_gene: TRBJ2-5; v_gene: TRBV5-1; d_gene: TRBD1; abundance: .; CDR3aa: CASSLVGTGGAETQYF; CDR3nt: TGCGCCAGCAGCTTGGTTGGGACAGGGGGCGCGGAGACCCAGTACTTC
j_gene: TRBJ2-3; v_gene: TRBV7-3; d_gene: .; abundance: once; CDR3aa: CASSSVGGVTDTQYF; CDR3nt: TGTGCCAGCAGCTCAGTAGGAGGGGTCACAGATACGCAGTATTTT
j_gene: TRBJ2-3; v_gene: TRBV9; d_gene: .; abundance: many; CDR3aa: CASSVGPDTQYF; CDR3nt: TGTGCCAGCAGCGTAGGCCCAGATACGCAGTATTTT
j_gene: TRBJ2-3; v_gene: TRBV29-1; d_gene: TRBD1; abundance: many; CDR3aa: CSASPGQGAEWRTDTQYF; CDR3nt: TGCAGCGCATCACCGGGACAGGGGGCTGAGTGGCGCACAGATACGCAGTATTTT